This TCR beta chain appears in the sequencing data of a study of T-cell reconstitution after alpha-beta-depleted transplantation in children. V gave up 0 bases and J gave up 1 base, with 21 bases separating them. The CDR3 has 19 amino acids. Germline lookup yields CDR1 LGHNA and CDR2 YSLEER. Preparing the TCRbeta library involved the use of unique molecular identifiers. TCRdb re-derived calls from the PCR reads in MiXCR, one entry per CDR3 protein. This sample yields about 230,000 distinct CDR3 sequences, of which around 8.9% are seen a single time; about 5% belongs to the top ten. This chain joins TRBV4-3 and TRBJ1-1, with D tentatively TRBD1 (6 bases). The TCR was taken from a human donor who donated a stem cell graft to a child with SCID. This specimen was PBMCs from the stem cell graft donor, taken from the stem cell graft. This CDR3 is CASSQDLDSKGGGNTEAFF. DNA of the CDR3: TGCGCCAGCAGCCAAGATCTCGACAGCAAGGGGGGTGGGAACACTGAAGCTTTCTTT.